This T cell receptor (beta chain) comes out of a study of T-cell reconstitution after alpha-beta-depleted transplantation in children. Trimming removed 6 bases at V and 1 base at J, with 19 bases between. The length of the CDR3 is 16 residues. Germline V gives CDR1 LGHNA, CDR2 YSLEER. This clonotype turned up a few times. The authors prepared the TCRbeta library with unique molecular identifiers. MiXCR was run by TCRdb on the PCR reads, yielding one entry per CDR3 protein. The sample records roughly 500,000 distinct CDR3 sequences, around a third being singletons. The receptor was derived from a human donor who donated a stem cell graft to a child with aplastic anemia. J is TRBJ2-7 and V is TRBV4-3, with TRBD2 as a possible D gene (6 bases). The sequences come from PBMCs from the stem cell graft donor, collected from the stem cell graft. CDR3: CASSQSFLAQSYEQYF. The CDR3 nucleotides are TGCGCCAGCAGTCAATCCTTTCTAGCGCAGTCCTACGAGCAGTACTTC.